What follows are 30 T cell receptor beta chains derived from one specimen sequenced in a study of blood T cell repertoires in COVID-19. TCRdb's table, derived via immunoSEQ multiplex PCR, lists solely in-frame clones and lacks some. The sample records 400,000 to 550,000 clones, roughly 90% being singletons. Sequencing used peripheral blood. Every receptor here comes from a woman aged 25 to 45 with acute or convalescent COVID-19.

The gene calls are TRBV3-1 (or the pseudogene TRBV3-2) and TRBJ2-1; TRBD1 matches at 8 bases. V shed 1 base and J 8 bases; nucleotides not matched to a gene: 4. CDR3 length equals 14 residues. The germline V gene has CDR1 LGHDT and CDR2 YNNKEL (reference sequence). The DNA for the CDR3 is TGTGCCAGCAGCCAAGTTTCGACAGGGGATGAGCAGTTCTTC. Residues: CASSQVSTGDEQFF.

This clone was observed a few times. The chain employs TRBV9 and TRBJ2-4, with TRBD2 as a possible D gene (5 bases). Germline V gives CDR1 SGDLS, CDR2 YYNGEE. V dropped 8 bases and J dropped 1 base, with 16 bases sitting between them. The CDR3 totals 15 residues. CDR3 nucleotides: TGTGCCAGTGGTGCTCCGACGGGGGCCAAAAACATTCAGTACTTC. Translating it yields CASGAPTGAKNIQYF.

The chain carries TRBV19 and TRBJ1-5, with D maybe TRBD1 (6 bases). The V gene lost 6 bases and the J gene lost 6 bases, with 21 bases spanning the gap. This CDR3 is 16 amino acids long. Germline V gene data show CDR1 as LNHDA and CDR2 as SQIVND (reference sequence). DNA of the CDR3: TGTGCCAGTAGGAGTTCTTGGACAGCCGGTAGTCAGCCCCAGCATTTT. Protein sequence: CASRSSWTAGSQPQHF.

CDR3 region: CASSPRAGGLETQYF. CDR3 nucleotides: TGCGCCAGCAGCCCCCGGGCAGGGGGCCTAGAGACCCAGTACTTC. The chain employs TRBV5-1 and TRBJ2-5; 8 positions match TRBD1. V trimming: 4 bases; J trimming: 4 bases; junction bases outside the gene matches: 9. The CDR3 runs 15 residues. In germline, CDR1 is SGHRS, CDR2 YFSETQ.

On this clone: This CDR3 is also generated by other DNA sequences in the sample. J is TRBJ1-1 and V is TRBV18, with 8 bases identical to TRBD1. V lost 4 bases and J lost 1; bases outside the gene matches: 2. Germline V lookup: CDR1 KGHSH, CDR2 LQKENI. This CDR3 has 14 residues. CDR3 sequence: CASSLDRGNTEAFF. The CDR3 nucleotides are TGTGCCAGCTCACTAGACAGGGGGAACACTGAAGCTTTCTTT. The whole variable domain, filled in from reference TRBV18 and TRBJ1-1, reads NAGVMQNPRHLVRRRGQEARLRCSPMKGHSHVYWYRQLPEEGLKFMVYLQKENIIDESGMPKERFSAEFPKEGPSILRIQQVVRGDSAAYFCASSLDRGNTEAFFGQGTRLTVV.

In its sample, this clone was seen once. J is TRBJ2-7 and V is TRBV13; TRBD1 matches 8 bases. Trimming cost V 5 bases and J 5 bases; bases outside gene matches: 8. CDR3 size: 14 residues. CDR1 and CDR2 (germline): PRHDT, FYEKMQ (reference sequence). CDR3 sequence: CASSPGTGGDEQYF. CDR3 DNA sequence: TGTGCCAGCAGCCCCGGGACAGGTGGGGACGAGCAGTACTTC.

Details on this clone: In the same sample, other DNA sequences code for this CDR3. The chain has TRBV6-5 and TRBJ2-3; D is possibly TRBD2 (5 bases). This CDR3 region has 13 residues. Trimming took 6 bases from V and 2 from J, leaving 9 bases between them. The germline V gene has CDR1 MNHEY and CDR2 SVGAGI. CDR3 coding DNA: TGTGCCAGCAGGCGCGGGTCCACAGATACGCAGTATTTT. This sequence encodes CASRRGSTDTQYF.

In nucleotides, the CDR3 is TGTGCCAGCAGTGAAGCCGGGGGTAGTGAGCAGTTCTTC. This codes for CASSEAGGSEQFF. The chain is built from TRBV2 and TRBJ2-1, with D maybe TRBD2 (6 bases). In germline, CDR1 is SNHLY, CDR2 FYNNEI. The CDR3 spans 13 residues. Trimming removed 0 bases at V and 9 bases at J, with 9 bases between.

The chain combines TRBV6-5 with TRBJ1-2; D not certain. Germline assignment: CDR1 MNHEY and CDR2 SVGAGI. Trimming cost V 7 bases and J 9 bases, with 15 bases left between them. This CDR3 region has 12 residues. This CDR3 reads CASKEASIRYTF. The DNA for the CDR3 is TGTGCCAGCAAAGAGGCCAGCATTCGCTACACCTTC.

The V and J genes are TRBV24-1 and TRBJ1-2, with TRBD1 as a possible D gene (5 bases). The CDR3 spans 13 residues. V was shortened by 3 bases and J by 5 bases, with 9 bases between the two germline ends. Per the germline V gene, CDR1 is KGHDR and CDR2 is SFDVKD. The CDR3, as DNA: TGTGCCACCAGTGATCACAGGAGTTATGGCTACACCTTC. Translating it yields CATSDHRSYGYTF.

The chain joins TRBV30 to TRBJ1-1; TRBD1 aligns across 10 bases. Trimming took 8 bases from V and 6 from J; bases not matched to a gene: 6. The CDR3 loop spans 12 amino acids. The germline V gene has CDR1 GTSNPN and CDR2 SVGIG (reference sequence). CDR3 DNA: TGTGCCGGACCGGGACAGGGGCCTGAAGCTTTCTTT. Translation: CAGPGQGPEAFF.

The chain carries TRBV30 and TRBJ1-1; possible D gene TRBD1, 5 bases. The V gene's germline CDR1 is GTSNPN and CDR2 SVGIG (reference sequence). Trimming removed 3 bases from V and 4 bases from J, with 15 bases in between. The CDR3 is 14 residues long. CDR3 loop: CAWSWGNGGTEAFF. The CDR3 DNA reads TGTGCCTGGAGCTGGGGTAACGGGGGCACTGAAGCTTTCTTT.

The chain links TRBV7-2 to TRBJ1-4, with 9 bases fitting TRBD1. The CDR3 totals 15 residues. CDR1 and CDR2 from the germline V gene are SGHTA and FQGNSA. Germline trimming cut 1 base from V and 11 bases from J; bases unmatched to any gene: 8. CDR3 residues: CASSLEVGQGLKLFF. For the CDR3, the DNA is TGTGCCAGCAGCTTAGAGGTGGGACAGGGTCTCAAACTGTTTTTT.

This chain links TRBV18 with TRBJ2-1, with TRBD1 identical over 8 bases. The CDR3 has 15 residues. Trimming cost V 4 bases and J 2 bases; bases outside gene matches: 4. The V gene's germline CDR1 is KGHSH and CDR2 LQKENI. CDR3 region: CASSLDRGPYNEQFF. For the CDR3, the DNA is TGTGCCAGCTCACTCGACAGGGGACCCTACAATGAGCAGTTCTTC.

This clone has a single count. The chain is built from TRBV7-9 and TRBJ1-6; 9 bases fit TRBD1. Germline V lookup: CDR1 SEHNR, CDR2 FQNEAQ (reference sequence). CDR3 size: 14 residues. J lost 9 bases, V lost 7 bases, and 7 bases had no gene match. Here the CDR3 DNA reads TGTGCCAGCACCTCCGGGACAGGGACTTCACCCCTCCACTTT. Protein sequence: CASTSGTGTSPLHF.

This chain connects TRBV27 to TRBJ1-4; the match to TRBD1 covers 7 bases. V lost 5 bases and J lost 0; bases outside the gene matches: 3. This CDR3 comprises 15 residues. The germline gives CDR1 MNHEY, CDR2 SMNVEV (reference sequence). The CDR3 DNA sequence: TGTGCCAGCAGTCGGACAGGCGCAACTAATGAAAAACTGTTTTTT. This encodes CASSRTGATNEKLFF.

The chain carries TRBV19 and TRBJ2-1; 8 bases are shared with TRBD2. This CDR3 is built from 17 residues. V lost 5 bases and J lost 8; bases outside the gene matches: 17. The germline gives CDR1 LNHDA, CDR2 SQIVND (reference sequence). CDR3 bases: TGTGCCAGTAGTCCCACGGGGGCGGGGGGCCGACGCGATGAGCAGTTCTTC. Protein sequence: CASSPTGAGGRRDEQFF.

The chain carries TRBV18 and TRBJ1-4, with 7 bases aligning to TRBD1. CDR3 length: 15 amino acids. The V gene end was trimmed by 4 bases and the J gene end by 8 bases; junction bases not matched to a gene: 10. The germline gives CDR1 KGHSH, CDR2 LQKENI. The CDR3 sequence is CASSRRTGETEKLFF. DNA for the CDR3: TGTGCCAGCTCACGAAGGACAGGCGAGACCGAAAAACTGTTTTTT.

This clone has more than one count but fewer than ten. This chain's CDR3 is CASTDTGSYEQYF. CDR3 nucleotides: TGTGCCAGCACTGACACTGGCTCCTACGAGCAGTACTTC. This sequence joins TRBV19 and TRBJ2-7; D is unresolved. Deletions cut 9 bases from V and 0 bases from J, with 12 bases between. Germline CDR1 LNHDA, CDR2 SQIVND (reference sequence). The CDR3 covers 13 residues.

J is TRBJ1-5 and V is TRBV19; a weak D match, TRBD1 (6 bases). The CDR3 is 14 residues long. V lost 4 bases and J 4 bases, leaving 11 bases between the germline ends. CDR1 is LNHDA and CDR2 is SQIVND in the germline V gene (reference sequence). CDR3 sequence reads: CASSKGEQNQPQHF. CDR3 coding DNA: TGTGCCAGTAGTAAGGGGGAGCAGAATCAGCCCCAGCATTTT. The whole variable domain, filled in from reference TRBV19 and TRBJ1-5, reads DGGITQSPKYLFRKEGQNVTLSCEQNLNHDAMYWYRQDPGQGLRLIYYSQIVNDFQKGDIAEGYSVSREKKESFPLTVTSAQKNPTAFYLCASSKGEQNQPQHFGDGTRLSIL.

The chain couples TRBV7-9 to TRBJ1-5; D is perhaps TRBD1 (5 bases). The V end lost 5 bases, the J end lost 6 bases, and 14 bases lay between the germline ends. The V gene's germline CDR1 is SEHNR and CDR2 FQNEAQ (reference sequence). The CDR3 sequence is 14 residues long. This CDR3 reads CASSNSTGSQPQHF. The CDR3 nucleotides are TGTGCCAGCAGCAATTCTACAGGCAGTCAGCCCCAGCATTTT.

The chain carries TRBV5-1 and TRBJ1-4; TRBD1 agrees at 11 bases. V was clipped by 5 bases and J by 3 bases; unmatched bases: 3. This CDR3 comprises 15 residues. From germline, CDR1 is SGHRS and CDR2 YFSETQ. CDR3 protein: CASRGQGVSNEKLFF. In DNA, the CDR3 is TGCGCCAGCAGGGGACAGGGGGTATCTAATGAAAAACTGTTTTTT.

V usage is TRBV21-1 and J usage is TRBJ1-2. TRBV21-1 is a pseudogene segment. The CDR3 is 14 amino acids. CDR3 coding DNA: TGTGCCAGCAGCAAACCGGAGGCGGGGTCTGGCTACACCTTC. Translation: CASSKPEAGSGYTF.

The chain joins TRBV27 to TRBJ2-7; 7 nucleotides line up with TRBD1. There are 13 residues in the CDR3. The V gene's germline CDR1 is MNHEY and CDR2 SMNVEV (reference sequence). V dropped 6 bases and J dropped 6; count of bases not matched to a gene: 8. CDR3 in DNA: TGTGCCAGCAGCGCTTACAGGGGTAGCGAGCAGTACTTC. Translation: CASSAYRGSEQYF.

This sequence joins TRBV15 and TRBJ1-6; no definite D call. The V and J ends lost 0 bases and 9 bases respectively, with 12 bases between them. Per the germline V gene, CDR1 is LNHNV and CDR2 is YYDKDF (reference sequence). The CDR3 runs to 15 residues. The CDR3 DNA reads TGTGCCACCAGCAGAGATCGATTGACTAGTTCACCCCTCCACTTT. Translation: CATSRDRLTSSPLHF.

The chain joins TRBV7-3 to TRBJ1-6; tentatively, D is TRBD1 (5 bases). Deletions cut 1 base from V and 8 bases from J, with 12 bases between. Per the germline V gene, CDR1 is SGHTA and CDR2 is FQGTGA. This CDR3 spans 15 amino acids. Here the CDR3 DNA reads TGTGCCAGCAGCTTAATGGGGCAGGGTCATTCACCCCTCCACTTT. Its protein is CASSLMGQGHSPLHF.

The rearrangement uses TRBV6-4 and TRBJ2-2; TRBD1 might be the D (7 bases). V lost 4 bases and J lost 3, with 18 bases in between. Germline CDR1 reads MRHNA; CDR2 reads SNTAGT. CDR3 length equals 17 residues. The CDR3 DNA reads TGTGCCAGCAGTGCTGCGTTGGTCAGGGGGGACACCGGGGAGCTGTTTTTT. Its translation: CASSAALVRGDTGELFF.

This clone was seen a handful of times. J is TRBJ1-6 and V is TRBV7-9, with 8 nucleotides matching TRBD1. This CDR3 has 16 residues. Germline CDR1 reads SEHNR; CDR2 reads FQNEAQ (reference sequence). Trimming cost V 7 bases and J 10 bases; bases outside gene matches: 15. CDR3 bases: TGTGCCAGCACCCCAGGGAGTGGACAGGGCGAATCACCCCTCCACTTT. It codes for CASTPGSGQGESPLHF.

The rearrangement uses TRBV3-1 (or the pseudogene TRBV3-2) and TRBJ1-1; D not certain. Trimming removed 4 bases at V and 1 base at J, with 7 bases between. This CDR3 comprises 13 residues. Germline values: CDR1 LGHDT, CDR2 YNNKEL (reference sequence). CDR3: CASSLAPNTEAFF. DNA of the CDR3: TGTGCCAGCAGCCTAGCACCGAACACTGAAGCTTTCTTT.

The rearrangement links TRBV5-1 to TRBJ2-5, with TRBD2 matching over 7 bases. This CDR3 contains 18 residues. V gave up 0 bases and J gave up 3 bases; unmatched junction bases: 14. The germline V gene encodes CDR1 SGHRS and CDR2 YFSETQ. The CDR3 DNA reads as TGCGCCAGCAGCTTGGGATTGGCGGGGGAGCCGGGGGAAGAGACCCAGTACTTC. It is translated as CASSLGLAGEPGEETQYF.